The sequence of this T cell receptor beta chain was determined in a study of beta chain features in type 1 diabetes. Study context: Analysis included 100 million to 140 million sorted cells drawn from all samples. Whole-study results and caveats: TCRB CDR3 length was moderately but significantly reduced in all four CD4+ subsets of Type 1 diabetes patients.

This clone has just a few counts. What it binds is unknown. The study reverse transcribed the entire isolated RNA, so it sequenced expressed TCRB transcripts. Sequencing was performed with immunoSEQ multiplex PCR; in TCRdb, only in-frame clones are kept and a portion is missing. Among 150,000 to 190,000 clones, about 9.3% were seen once, and the ten largest hold roughly 0.45%. Sequencing was done on a sample of central memory CD4+ T cells from blood. The sequence came from a young man with type 1 diabetes.

CDR3 residues: CAWNLAAEAFF. The CDR3 DNA sequence: TGTGCCTGGAATTTGGCCGCTGAAGCTTTCTTT. The chain couples TRBV30 to TRBJ1-1; no firm D call. V lost 4 bases, J lost 6 bases, and 9 bases lay in between. There are 11 residues in the CDR3. Per the germline V gene, CDR1 is GTSNPN and CDR2 is SVGIG (reference sequence). The whole variable domain, remainder taken from reference TRBV30 and TRBJ1-1, is SQTIHQWPATLVQPVGSPLSLECTVEGTSNPNLYWYRQAAGRGLQLLFYSVGIGQISSEVPQNLSASRPQDRQFILSSKKLLLSDSGFYLCAWNLAAEAFFGQGTRLTVV.